A single sample gave rise to the 8 T cell receptor beta chains below, sequenced in a study of T cell responses to AZD1222 COVID-19 vaccine. Sequencing was performed with immunoSEQ multiplex PCR; in TCRdb, only in-frame clones are kept and a portion is missing. The sample lists around 150,000 clones, over 75% occurring once. The material was peripheral blood, obtained on day 0 of AZD1222 vaccination. The receptor set was obtained from an adult in good health.

Details on this clone: Other DNA sequences in the sample encode the same CDR3. The rearrangement uses TRBV5-8 and TRBJ2-5, with TRBD2 matching 12 bases. Germline CDR1 and CDR2: SGHTS and YDEGEE. CDR3 length: 15 amino acids. V shed 5 bases, J shed 4 bases, and the junction held 6 bases outside the gene matches. CDR3 DNA sequence: TGTGCCAGCAGTCCTAGCGGGGGGGCCCTAGAGACCCAGTACTTC. This encodes CASSPSGGALETQYF.

The chain has TRBV13 and TRBJ2-7, with D possibly being TRBD2 (5 bases). The CDR3 has 15 residues. The ends were cut back, 5 bases at V and 0 bases at J, with 14 bases in the middle. Germline CDR1 and CDR2: PRHDT and FYEKMQ (reference sequence). CDR3 DNA sequence: TGTGCCAGCAGCCCCCCCTCCGAGGGCTCCTACGAGCAGTACTTC. Residues: CASSPPSEGSYEQYF. Drawing the rest from reference TRBV13 and TRBJ2-7, the complete variable domain is AAGVIQSPRHLIKEKRETATLKCYPIPRHDTVYWYQQGPGQDPQFLISFYEKMQSDKGSIPDRFSAQQFSDYHSELNMSSLELGDSALYFCASSPPSEGSYEQYFGPGTRLTVT.

The chain joins TRBV7-9 to TRBJ1-6; 9 bases agree with TRBD1. The CDR3 is 16 residues long. CDR1 and CDR2 from the germline V gene are SEHNR and FQNEAQ (reference sequence). The trim removed 6 bases at V and 8 bases at J, leaving 11 bases unmatched. This chain's CDR3 is CASRSPRDRVHSPLHF. CDR3 DNA sequence: TGTGCCAGCAGATCACCCCGGGACAGGGTCCATTCACCCCTCCACTTT.

The gene calls are TRBV5-5 and TRBJ2-5; D is unresolved. V was clipped by 6 bases and J by 2 bases, with 17 bases between them. This CDR3 region has 15 residues. Germline V CDR1 and CDR2: SGHKS, YYEKEE (reference sequence). The CDR3 coding sequence is TGTGCCAGCAATCCTTGGACGAGCGCGCAAGAGACCCAGTACTTC. Translating it yields CASNPWTSAQETQYF.

V is TRBV7-8 and J is TRBJ1-1, with D possibly matching TRBD1 (6 bases). Trimming removed 5 bases from V and 11 bases from J, with 12 bases in between. Germline V gene lookup returns CDR1 SGHVS and CDR2 FQNEAQ. The CDR3 spans 11 residues. The CDR3 here is CASSPGVVAFF. The DNA of the CDR3 is TGTGCCAGCAGCCCAGGGGTTGTGGCTTTCTTT. Full variable domain (rest looked up from reference TRBV7-8 and TRBJ1-1): GAGVSQSPRYKVAKRGQDVALRCDPISGHVSLFWYQQALGQGPEFLTYFQNEAQLDKSGLPSDRFFAERPEGSVSTLKIQRTQQEDSAVYLCASSPGVVAFFGQGTRLTVV.

The chain uses TRBV6-4 and TRBJ2-2; TRBD1 is a possible D gene (5 bases). CDR1 is MRHNA and CDR2 is SNTAGT in the germline V gene. V lost 4 bases and J lost 5, with 8 bases in between. The CDR3 covers 13 residues. CDR3 protein: CASSGGQTGELFF. The CDR3 DNA follows: TGTGCCAGCAGTGGGGGCCAAACCGGGGAGCTGTTTTTT.

The rearrangement uses TRBV6-6 and TRBJ2-7; maybe TRBD2 (5 bases). The CDR3 extends over 16 amino acids. With 5 bases removed from V and 0 bases from J, the gap between germline ends came to 17 bases. CDR1 and CDR2 (germline): MNHNY, SVGAGI (reference sequence). CDR3 nucleotides: TGTGCCAGCAGTAGGTCGGGAAGGGATCCCTCCTACGAGCAGTACTTC. Translated: CASSRSGRDPSYEQYF.

This clone was seen a single time. The V and J genes are TRBV9 and TRBJ2-4, with 9 positions matching TRBD2. This CDR3 is 15 amino acids long. V was pared by 0 bases and J by 5 bases, with 3 bases of the junction left unmatched. The germline V gene encodes CDR1 SGDLS and CDR2 YYNGEE. The CDR3 coding sequence is TGTGCCAGCAGCGTAGGCGCGGGGGGGCAAAACATTCAGTACTTC. Amino acids: CASSVGAGGQNIQYF.